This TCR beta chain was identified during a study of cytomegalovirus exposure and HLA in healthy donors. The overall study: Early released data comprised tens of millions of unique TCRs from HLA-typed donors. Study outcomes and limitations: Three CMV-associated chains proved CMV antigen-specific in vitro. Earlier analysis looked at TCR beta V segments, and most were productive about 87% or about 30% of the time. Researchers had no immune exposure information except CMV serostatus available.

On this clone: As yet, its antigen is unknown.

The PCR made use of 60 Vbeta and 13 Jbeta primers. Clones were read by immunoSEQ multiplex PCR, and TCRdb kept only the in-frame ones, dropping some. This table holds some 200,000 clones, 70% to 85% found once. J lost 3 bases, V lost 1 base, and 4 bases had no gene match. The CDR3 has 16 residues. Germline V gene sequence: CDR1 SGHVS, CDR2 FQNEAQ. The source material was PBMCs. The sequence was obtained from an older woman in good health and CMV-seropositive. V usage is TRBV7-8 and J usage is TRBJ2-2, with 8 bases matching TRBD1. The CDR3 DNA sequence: TGTGCCAGCAGCTTAGACGGACAGGGATACACCGGGGAGCTGTTTTTT. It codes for CASSLDGQGYTGELFF.